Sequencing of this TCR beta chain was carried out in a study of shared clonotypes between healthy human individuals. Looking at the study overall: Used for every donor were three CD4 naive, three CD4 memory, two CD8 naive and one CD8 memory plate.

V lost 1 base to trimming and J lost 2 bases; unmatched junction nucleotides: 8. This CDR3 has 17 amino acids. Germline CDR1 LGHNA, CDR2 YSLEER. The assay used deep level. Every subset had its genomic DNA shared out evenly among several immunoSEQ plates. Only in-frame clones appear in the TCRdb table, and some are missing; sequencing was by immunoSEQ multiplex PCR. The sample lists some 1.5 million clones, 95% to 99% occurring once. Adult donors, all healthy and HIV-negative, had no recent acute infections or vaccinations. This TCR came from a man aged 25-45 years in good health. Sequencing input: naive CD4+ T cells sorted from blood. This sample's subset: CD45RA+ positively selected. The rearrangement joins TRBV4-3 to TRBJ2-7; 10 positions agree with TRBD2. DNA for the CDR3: TGCGCCAGCAGCCAAGTGGGGGCTAGCGGGAGACCCTACGAGCAGTACTTC. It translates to CASSQVGASGRPYEQYF.